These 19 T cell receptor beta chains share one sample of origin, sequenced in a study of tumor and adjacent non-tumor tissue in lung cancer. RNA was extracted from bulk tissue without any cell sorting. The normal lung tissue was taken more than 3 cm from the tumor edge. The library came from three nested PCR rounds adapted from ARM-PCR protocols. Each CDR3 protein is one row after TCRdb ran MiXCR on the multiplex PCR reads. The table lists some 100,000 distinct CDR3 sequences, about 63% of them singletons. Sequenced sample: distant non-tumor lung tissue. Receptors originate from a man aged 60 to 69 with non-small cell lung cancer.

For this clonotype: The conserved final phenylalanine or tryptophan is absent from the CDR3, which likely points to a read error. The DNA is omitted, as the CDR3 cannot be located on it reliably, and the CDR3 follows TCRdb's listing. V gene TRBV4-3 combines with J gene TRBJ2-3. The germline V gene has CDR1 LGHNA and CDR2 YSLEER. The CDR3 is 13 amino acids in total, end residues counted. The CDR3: CASSQGLQDTQYS.

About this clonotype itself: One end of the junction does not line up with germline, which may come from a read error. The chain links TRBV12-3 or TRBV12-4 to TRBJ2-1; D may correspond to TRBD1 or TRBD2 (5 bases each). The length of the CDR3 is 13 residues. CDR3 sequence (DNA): TGTGCTAGCAGTTTGGGACGGAACGATGAGCAGTTCTTC. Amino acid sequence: CASSLGRNDEQFF.

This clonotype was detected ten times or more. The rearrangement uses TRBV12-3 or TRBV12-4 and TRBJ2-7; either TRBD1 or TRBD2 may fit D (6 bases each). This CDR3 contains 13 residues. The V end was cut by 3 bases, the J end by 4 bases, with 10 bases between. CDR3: CASSLGGRYEQYF. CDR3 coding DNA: TGTGCCAGCAGTTTGGGGGGCAGGTACGAGCAGTACTTC.

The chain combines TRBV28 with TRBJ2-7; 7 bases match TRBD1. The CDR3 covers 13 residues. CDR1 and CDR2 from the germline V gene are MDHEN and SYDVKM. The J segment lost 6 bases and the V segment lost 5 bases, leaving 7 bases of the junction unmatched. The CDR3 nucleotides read TGTGCCAGCAGTAATCCGGGACAGCGCGAGCAGTACGTC. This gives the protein CASSNPGQREQYV.

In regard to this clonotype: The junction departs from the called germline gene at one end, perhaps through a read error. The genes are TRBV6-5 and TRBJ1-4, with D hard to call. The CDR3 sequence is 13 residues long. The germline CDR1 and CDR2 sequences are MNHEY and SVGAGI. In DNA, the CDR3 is TGTGTCAGCAGTCTTAGGAGTGGGGAAACACTGTTTTTT. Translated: CVSSLRSGETLFF.

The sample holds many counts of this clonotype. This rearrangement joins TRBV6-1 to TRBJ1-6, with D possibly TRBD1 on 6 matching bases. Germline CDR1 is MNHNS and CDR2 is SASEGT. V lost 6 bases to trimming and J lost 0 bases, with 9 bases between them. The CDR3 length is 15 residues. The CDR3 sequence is CASSQDSSYNSPLHF. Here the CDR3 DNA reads TGTGCCAGCAGCCAGGACAGCTCCTATAATTCACCCCTCCACTTT.

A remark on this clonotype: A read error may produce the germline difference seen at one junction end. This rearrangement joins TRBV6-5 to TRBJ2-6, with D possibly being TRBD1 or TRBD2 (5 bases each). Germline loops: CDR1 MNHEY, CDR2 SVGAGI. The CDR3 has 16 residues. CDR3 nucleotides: TGTGACAGCAGTTCCGCAGAGCTAGTCGGGGCCAACGTCATGACTTTC. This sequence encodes CDSSSAELVGANVMTF.

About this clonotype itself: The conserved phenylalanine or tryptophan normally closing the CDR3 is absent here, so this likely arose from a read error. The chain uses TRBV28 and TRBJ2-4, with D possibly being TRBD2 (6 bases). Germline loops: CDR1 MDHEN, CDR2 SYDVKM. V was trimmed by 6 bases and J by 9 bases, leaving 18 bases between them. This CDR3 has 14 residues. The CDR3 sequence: CASRSTVSGGIQYI. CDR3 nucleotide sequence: TGTGCCAGCAGATCAACCGTTAGCGGAGGCATTCAGTACATC.

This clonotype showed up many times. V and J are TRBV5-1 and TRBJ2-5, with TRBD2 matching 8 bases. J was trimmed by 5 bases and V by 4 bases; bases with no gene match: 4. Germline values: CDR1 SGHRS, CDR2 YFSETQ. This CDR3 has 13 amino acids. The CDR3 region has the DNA TGCGCCAGCAGCCTTAGCGGGGCGGAGACCCAGTACTTC. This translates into CASSLSGAETQYF.

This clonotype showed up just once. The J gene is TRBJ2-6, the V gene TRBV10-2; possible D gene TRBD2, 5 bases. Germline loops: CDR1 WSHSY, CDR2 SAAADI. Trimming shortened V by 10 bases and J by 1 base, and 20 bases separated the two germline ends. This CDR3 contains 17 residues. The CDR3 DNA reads TGCGCCACCAATGGAGGAAACGCGATTTCTGGGGCCAACGTCCTGACTTTC. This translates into CATNGGNAISGANVLTF.

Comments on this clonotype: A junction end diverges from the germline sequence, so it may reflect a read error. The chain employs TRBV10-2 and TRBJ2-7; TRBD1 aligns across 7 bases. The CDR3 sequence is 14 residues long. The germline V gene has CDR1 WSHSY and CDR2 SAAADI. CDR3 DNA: TGCGCTAGCAGAGCAACAGGGGCACCCAATGAGCAGTACTTC. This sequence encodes CASRATGAPNEQYF.

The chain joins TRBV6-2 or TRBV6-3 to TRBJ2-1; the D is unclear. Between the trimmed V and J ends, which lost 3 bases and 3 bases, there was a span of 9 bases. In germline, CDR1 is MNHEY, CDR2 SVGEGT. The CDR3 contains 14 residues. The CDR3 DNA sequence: TGTGCCAGCAGTTATAGTGGGGTCTACAATGAGCAGTTCTTC. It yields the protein CASSYSGVYNEQFF.

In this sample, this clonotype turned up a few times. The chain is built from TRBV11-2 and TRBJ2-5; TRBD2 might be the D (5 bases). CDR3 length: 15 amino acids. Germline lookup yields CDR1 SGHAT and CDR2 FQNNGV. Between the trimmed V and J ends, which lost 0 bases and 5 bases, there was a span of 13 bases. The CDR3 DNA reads TGTGCCAGCAGCTTAGATTGGGCTAGAGGGGAGACCCAGTACTTC. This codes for CASSLDWARGETQYF.

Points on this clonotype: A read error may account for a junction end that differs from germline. The DNA of the CDR3 is TGTGCCGGCAGCTTAAGGGGTATTGAGAGCAATGAGCGGTTCTTC. Its protein is CAGSLRGIESNERFF. The gene calls are TRBV11-1 and TRBJ2-1; weak D call: TRBD1 (5 bases). CDR1 is SGHAT and CDR2 is FQDESV in the germline V gene (reference sequence). The CDR3 consists of 15 residues. The whole variable domain, remainder taken from reference TRBV11-1 and TRBJ2-1, is EAEVAQSPRYKITEKSQAVAFWCDPISGHATLYWYRQILGQGPELLVQFQDESVVDDSQLPKDRFSAERLKGVDSTLKIQPAELGDSAMYLCAGSLRGIESNERFFGPGTRLTVL.

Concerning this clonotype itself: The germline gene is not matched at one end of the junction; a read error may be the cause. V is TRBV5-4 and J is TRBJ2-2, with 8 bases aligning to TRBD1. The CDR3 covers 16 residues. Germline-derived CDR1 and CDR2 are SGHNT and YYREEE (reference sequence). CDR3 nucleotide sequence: TGTGCCAGCAGCTCGCGGGACAGGTCTTACACCGGGGAACTGTTTTTT. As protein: CASSSRDRSYTGELFF.

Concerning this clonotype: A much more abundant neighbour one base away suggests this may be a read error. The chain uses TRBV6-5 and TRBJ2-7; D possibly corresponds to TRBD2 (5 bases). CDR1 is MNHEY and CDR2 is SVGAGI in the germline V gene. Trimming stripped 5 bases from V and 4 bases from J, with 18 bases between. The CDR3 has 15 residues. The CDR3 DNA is TGTGCCAGCAGTCCCGCCCCGGACTGGGGTTACGAGCAGTACTTC. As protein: CASSPAPDWGYEQYF.

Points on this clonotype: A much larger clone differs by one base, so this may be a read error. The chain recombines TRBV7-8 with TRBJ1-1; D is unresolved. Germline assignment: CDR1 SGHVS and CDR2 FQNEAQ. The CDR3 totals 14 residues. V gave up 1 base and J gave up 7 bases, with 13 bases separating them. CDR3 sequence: CASSLEGGRIEAFF. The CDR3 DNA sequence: TGTGCCAGCAGCTTAGAAGGTGGGCGAATTGAAGCTTTCTTT.

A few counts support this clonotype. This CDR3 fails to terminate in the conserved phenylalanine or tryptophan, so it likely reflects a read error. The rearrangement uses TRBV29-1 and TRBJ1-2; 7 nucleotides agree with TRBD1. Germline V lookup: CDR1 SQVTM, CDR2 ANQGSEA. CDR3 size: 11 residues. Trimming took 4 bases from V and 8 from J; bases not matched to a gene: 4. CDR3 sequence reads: CSVGEGAGYTL. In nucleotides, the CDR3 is TGCAGCGTTGGGGAGGGGGCGGGCTACACCTTG.

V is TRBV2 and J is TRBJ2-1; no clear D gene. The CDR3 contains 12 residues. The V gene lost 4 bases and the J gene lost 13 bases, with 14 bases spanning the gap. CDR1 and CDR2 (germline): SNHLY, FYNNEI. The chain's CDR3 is CASSGIWPSQFF. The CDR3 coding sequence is TGTGCCAGCAGTGGGATCTGGCCCTCCCAGTTCTTC.